The TCR beta chain under discussion was sequenced for a study of T cell repertoires in cytomegalovirus infection. Overall study: CMV epitopes in the study were HLA-C-restricted (recently identified) and HLA-B-restricted (well studied). CMV infection together with matching HLA type was indicated by public TCR beta signatures.

TCRdb re-derived calls from the reads in MiXCR, one entry per CDR3 protein. The repertoire holds some 350,000 distinct CDR3 sequences, with 34% as singletons. Comments on this clonotype: Its specificity is not known.

The source is a human donor in good health (CMV status not recorded). Some clones in this sample may be carry-over from other donors' samples. The specimen comprised cultured PBMCs, sampled from culture after CMV antigen stimulation.

The CDR3 reads CASSRTGTYQETQYF. The CDR3 coding sequence is TGTGCCAGCAGTCGAACAGGGACTTACCAAGAGACCCAGTACTTC. V and J are TRBV12-3 or TRBV12-4 and TRBJ2-5; D tentatively fits TRBD1 or TRBD2 (6 bases each). V was trimmed by 5 bases and J by 0 bases, leaving 13 bases between them. The length of the CDR3 is 15 residues.